These 31 T cell receptor beta chains originate from one sample sequenced in a study of cytomegalovirus exposure and HLA in healthy donors. A multiplex PCR was run with 60 Vbeta primers and 13 Jbeta primers. Sequencing used immunoSEQ multiplex PCR; TCRdb keeps in-frame clones, though not all of them. The sample records about 72,000 clones, around three quarters being singletons. The material sequenced was PBMCs. The origin of the receptors is a man between 35 and 55 years old in good health and CMV-seronegative.

The V and J genes are TRBV7-3 and TRBJ2-2; D is possibly TRBD1 (5 bases). Trimming shortened V by 6 bases and J by 1 base, and 15 bases separated the two germline ends. This CDR3 comprises 16 residues. Looked up from germline, CDR1 is SGHTA and CDR2 is FQGTGA. The CDR3 DNA follows: TGTGCCAGCAGACTAAAGGCAGGGCAGAACACCGGGGAGCTGTTTTTT. Translated: CASRLKAGQNTGELFF.

The chain combines TRBV7-2 with TRBJ2-5; D perhaps matches TRBD1 (6 bases). Germline V gene lookup returns CDR1 SGHTA and CDR2 FQGNSA. V gave up 3 bases and J gave up 4 bases, with 12 bases separating them. This CDR3 region has 14 residues. In nucleotides, the CDR3 is TGTGCCAGCAGCTTTCAGGGGTCGAGAGAGACCCAGTACTTC. Its protein product is CASSFQGSRETQYF.

This clone was picked up a small number of times. V gene TRBV4-1 combines with J gene TRBJ2-5; possibly TRBD1 for D (6 bases). Germline CDR1 and CDR2: MGHRA and YSYEKL. The CDR3 sequence is 14 residues long. V lost 5 bases to trimming and J lost 3 bases, with 13 bases between them. The CDR3 DNA reads TGCGCCAGCAGCTCCCCGGACAGAGAAGAGACCCAGTACTTC. Translated: CASSSPDREETQYF.

This chain uses TRBV5-1 with TRBJ2-3, with D unclear. The ends were cut back, 3 bases at V and 2 bases at J, with 16 bases in the middle. The CDR3 spans 16 residues. CDR1 is SGHRS, CDR2 YFSETQ, per germline. CDR3: CASSSAVGAHTDTQYF. The DNA for the CDR3 is TGCGCCAGCAGCTCCGCCGTAGGAGCACACACAGATACGCAGTATTTT. The full variable domain, rest sourced from reference TRBV5-1 and TRBJ2-3, is KAGVTQTPRYLIKTRGQQVTLSCSPISGHRSVSWYQQTPGQGLQFLFEYFSETQRNKGNFPGRFSGRQFSNSRSEMNVSTLELGDSALYLCASSSAVGAHTDTQYFGPGTRLTVL.

The chain recombines TRBV20-1 with TRBJ1-1; D not resolved. CDR1 is DFQATT and CDR2 is SNEGSKA in the germline V gene (reference sequence). The length of the CDR3 is 8 residues. The CDR3 here is CSGLGAFF. CDR3 sequence (DNA): TGCAGCGGCCTCGGGGCTTTCTTT.

The chain employs TRBV5-1 and TRBJ2-5; a weak D match, TRBD1 (6 bases). CDR1 and CDR2 (germline): SGHRS, YFSETQ. V lost 0 bases to trimming and J lost 3 bases, with 9 bases between them. This CDR3 spans 14 amino acids. The CDR3 spells CASSLGAGEETQYF. CDR3 coding DNA: TGCGCCAGCAGCTTGGGTGCAGGGGAAGAGACCCAGTACTTC.

This clone appeared a few times. The chain has TRBV5-3 and TRBJ1-1, with a tentative D call TRBD1 (6 bases). Being an ORF, TRBV5-3 has a function that is uncertain. This CDR3 has 15 residues. The V end lost 4 bases, the J end lost 6 bases, and 19 bases lay between the germline ends. The CDR3: CARSLPSRGKAEAFF. The CDR3 DNA reads as TGTGCCAGAAGCCTACCCTCCAGGGGAAAGGCTGAAGCTTTCTTT.

For the CDR3, the DNA is TGTGCCAGCACCCCTTTGAGGGGGCAGACCGGGGAGCTGTTTTTT. It translates to CASTPLRGQTGELFF. This chain connects TRBV7-2 to TRBJ2-2; 7 bases fit TRBD1. Germline CDR1 SGHTA, CDR2 FQGNSA. Losses at the gene ends were 7 bases for V and 5 bases for J; bases not matched to a gene: 10. This CDR3 contains 15 residues.

The chain couples TRBV27 to TRBJ1-3; D is possibly TRBD1 (6 bases). The CDR3 length is 16 residues. Between the trimmed V and J ends, which lost 2 bases and 2 bases, there was a span of 13 bases. Germline assignment: CDR1 MNHEY and CDR2 SMNVEV (reference sequence). The CDR3 protein is CASSLGPGDTGNTIYF. CDR3 DNA: TGTGCCAGCAGTTTAGGGCCAGGGGACACTGGAAACACCATATATTTT.

This clone was counted between two and nine times. This sequence joins TRBV4-2 and TRBJ1-6; the D gene is possibly TRBD1 (6 bases). Trimming stripped 4 bases from V and 7 bases from J, with 17 bases between. CDR3 length equals 16 residues. Germline V CDR1 and CDR2: LGHNA, YNFKEQ. As DNA, the CDR3 is TGTGCCAGCAGCCTTCGAGGGGGACCTTCCAATTCACCCCTCCACTTT. It translates to CASSLRGGPSNSPLHF.

The rearrangement uses TRBV7-9 and TRBJ2-3, with TRBD2 identical over 11 bases. Germline V CDR1 and CDR2: SEHNR, FQNEAQ (reference sequence). Germline trimming cut 6 bases from V and 6 bases from J; bases unmatched to any gene: 11. The CDR3 runs 16 residues. The CDR3 sequence is CASRPNSGGARDTQYF. The CDR3 DNA is TGTGCCAGCAGGCCAAATAGCGGGGGGGCCAGGGATACGCAGTATTTT.

The rearrangement uses TRBV29-1 and TRBJ2-7; unclear D gene. The V end lost 3 bases, the J end lost 5 bases, and 11 bases lay between the germline ends. The germline V gene has CDR1 SQVTM and CDR2 ANQGSEA. This CDR3 comprises 12 residues. CDR3 region: CSVESQAHEQYF. CDR3 nucleotide sequence: TGCAGCGTTGAGTCCCAGGCCCACGAGCAGTACTTC.

This clone was seen at least ten times. The genes are TRBV6-1 and TRBJ2-5; 8 bases are a match to TRBD2. CDR1 MNHNS and CDR2 SASEGT come from the germline V gene. Unmatched junction bases numbered 4, after V lost 2 bases and J lost 2 bases. The length of the CDR3 is 15 residues. CDR3 residues: CASSEIAGSQETQYF. The CDR3 region has the DNA TGTGCCAGCAGTGAAATAGCGGGGTCACAAGAGACCCAGTACTTC.

The rearrangement links TRBV29-1 to TRBJ1-5; possible D gene TRBD1, 5 bases. CDR3 size: 14 residues. Looked up from germline, CDR1 is SQVTM and CDR2 is ANQGSEA. V was trimmed by 4 bases and J by 2 bases, leaving 12 bases between them. The CDR3 bases are TGCAGCGTTGCGGAAGGGGTCGGCAATCAGCCCCAGCATTTT. Protein product: CSVAEGVGNQPQHF. The variable domain in full, with the rest retrieved from reference TRBV29-1 and TRBJ1-5, is SAVISQKPSRDICQRGTSLTIQCQVDSQVTMMFWYRQQPGQSLTLIATANQGSEATYESGFVIDKFPISRPNLTFSTLTVSNMSPEDSSIYLCSVAEGVGNQPQHFGDGTRLSIL.

J is TRBJ1-3 and V is TRBV9; D uncertain. This CDR3 has 13 residues. V was cut by 0 bases and J by 4 bases, with 5 bases left in between. CDR1 and CDR2 from the germline V gene are SGDLS and YYNGEE. CDR3 in DNA: TGTGCCAGCAGCGTAGATCCAGGAAACACCATATATTTT. This codes for CASSVDPGNTIYF.

V and J are TRBV5-5 and TRBJ1-5; 7 nucleotides match TRBD1. The CDR3 runs to 17 residues. Germline V lookup: CDR1 SGHKS, CDR2 YYEKEE (reference sequence). V was pared by 2 bases and J by 5 bases, with 13 bases of the junction left unmatched. The CDR3 sequence: CASSLHFRQGQDQPQHF. The CDR3 coding sequence is TGTGCCAGCAGCTTACATTTTCGACAGGGCCAAGATCAGCCCCAGCATTTT.

CDR3 loop: CASSLAGGNSPLHF. In DNA, the CDR3 is TGTGCCAGCAGCTTGGCGGGGGGCAATTCACCCCTCCACTTT. This chain connects TRBV7-3 to TRBJ1-6; a possible D gene is TRBD1 (6 bases). Germline CDR1 SGHTA, CDR2 FQGTGA. Between the trimmed V and J ends, which lost 3 bases and 7 bases, there was a span of 10 bases. The CDR3 covers 14 residues.

This clone appeared many times. The chain links TRBV18 to TRBJ2-7, with no clear D. With 9 bases removed from V and 3 bases from J, the gap between germline ends came to 15 bases. Germline lookup yields CDR1 KGHSH and CDR2 LQKENI. CDR3 length: 13 residues. CDR3 residues: CASSKSLLYEQYF. CDR3 nucleotides: TGTGCCAGTTCCAAGAGTCTCCTCTACGAGCAGTACTTC.

The chain combines TRBV28 with TRBJ2-7, with 9 bases matching TRBD1. Germline V gives CDR1 MDHEN, CDR2 SYDVKM. CDR3 size: 15 residues. J gave up 6 bases and V 4 bases, and 10 bases lay outside the gene matches. In nucleotides, the CDR3 is TGTGCCAGCAGTTCGTCCGGGACAGGGCGGGCCGAGCAGTACTTC. Its translation is CASSSSGTGRAEQYF.

In nucleotides, the CDR3 is TGTGCCAGCAGCTTAGCGCACAAGAACACTGAAGCTTTCTTT. It codes for CASSLAHKNTEAFF. The chain combines TRBV7-9 with TRBJ1-1; D is uncertain. The CDR3 is 14 amino acids. Per germline, CDR1 SEHNR and CDR2 FQNEAQ (reference sequence). Trimming left V 0 bases short and J 1 base short, with 6 bases between.

This clone was detected once. CDR3 loop: CASSLGWGVTNEQYF. CDR3 DNA sequence: TGTGCCAGCAGCTTGGGATGGGGAGTAACCAACGAGCAGTACTTC. The V and J genes are TRBV5-5 and TRBJ2-7, with a weak D call TRBD2 (5 bases). Trimming took off 0 bases at V and 5 bases at J, with 15 bases between the two ends. Germline-derived CDR1 and CDR2 are SGHKS and YYEKEE (reference sequence). The CDR3 spans 15 residues.

This clone came up a few times. The genes are TRBV2 and TRBJ1-1, with TRBD1 identical over 9 bases. Germline CDR1 is SNHLY and CDR2 is FYNNEI. After removal of 7 bases from V and 3 bases from J, the junction contained 3 bases not matched to a gene. The CDR3 totals 13 residues. CDR3 DNA sequence: TGTGCCAGCATTGGGGACAGGGACACTGAAGCTTTCTTT. Translating it yields CASIGDRDTEAFF.

V is TRBV6-5 and J is TRBJ2-7; 9 nucleotides agree with TRBD1. The CDR3 is made up of 13 amino acids. Trimming at V came to 6 bases and at J to 6 bases, leaving 6 bases not matched to a gene. Germline assignment: CDR1 MNHEY and CDR2 SVGAGI. CDR3 DNA sequence: TGTGCCAGCAGAAGGGACAGGGCTGGCGAGCAGTACTTC. It translates to CASRRDRAGEQYF.

The genes are TRBV2 and TRBJ1-1; a possible D gene is TRBD1 (6 bases). Germline CDR1 SNHLY, CDR2 FYNNEI. The CDR3 has 14 amino acids. V dropped 1 base and J dropped 11 bases, with 17 bases sitting between them. The CDR3 region is CASSEVPGGGNAFF. Written as DNA, the CDR3 is TGTGCCAGCAGTGAAGTTCCGGGGGGCGGGAATGCTTTCTTT.

This chain links TRBV5-6 with TRBJ2-7, with 7 bases lining up with TRBD1. V shed 4 bases and J 6 bases; nucleotides not matched to a gene: 7. The germline V gene encodes CDR1 SGHDT and CDR2 YYEEEE. There are 13 residues in the CDR3. The CDR3 sequence is CASSAGTVGEQYF. The DNA for the CDR3 is TGTGCCAGCAGCGCAGGGACAGTTGGCGAGCAGTACTTC.

V gene TRBV6-5 combines with J gene TRBJ2-7, with 8 bases aligning to TRBD1. J was trimmed by 4 bases and V by 1 base; bases with no gene match: 6. The CDR3 covers 15 residues. The germline CDR1 and CDR2 sequences are MNHEY and SVGAGI. CDR3 nucleotides: TGTGCCAGCAGTTACTGGGGGACAGGCGATTACGAGCAGTACTTC. Its translation: CASSYWGTGDYEQYF.

This clone was observed a single time. This chain connects TRBV11-2 to TRBJ1-4; 8 bases match TRBD1. V lost 4 bases and J lost 8; bases outside the gene matches: 3. Germline CDR1 and CDR2: SGHAT and FQNNGV. The CDR3 has 13 amino acids. In DNA form, the CDR3 reads TGTGCCAGCAGCTCCCAGGGGGCGGAAAAACTGTTTTTT. Protein: CASSSQGAEKLFF.

The CDR3: CASSSGSLSGEAFF. CDR3 DNA sequence: TGTGCCAGCAGCTCCGGGTCCCTCTCGGGTGAAGCTTTCTTT. This rearrangement joins TRBV11-1 to TRBJ1-1, with D unresolved. V lost 4 bases, J lost 7 bases, and 16 bases lay in between. From germline, CDR1 is SGHAT and CDR2 FQDESV (reference sequence). The CDR3 has 14 amino acids.

The chain has TRBV28 and TRBJ2-7, with 9 nucleotides matching TRBD1. Germline CDR1 and CDR2: MDHEN and SYDVKM. Trimming removed 8 bases from V and 5 bases from J; junction bases left unmatched: 13. This CDR3 spans 15 amino acids. The CDR3 coding sequence is TGTGCCAGCTATTCCCCGGGACAGGGCAATCACGAGCAGTACTTC. Its translation: CASYSPGQGNHEQYF.

The chain combines TRBV30 with TRBJ1-2; D unclear. V lost 0 bases and J 8 bases, leaving 13 bases between the germline ends. CDR1 is GTSNPN and CDR2 is SVGIG in the germline V gene (reference sequence). There are 13 residues in the CDR3. CDR3 sequence (DNA): TGTGCCTGGAGTGTACGCGCCCCCGGGGGCTACACCTTC. Residues: CAWSVRAPGGYTF.

This clone was picked up a small number of times. The chain joins TRBV5-1 to TRBJ2-6; D might be TRBD1 (6 bases). V lost 6 bases to trimming and J lost 6 bases, with 16 bases between them. The CDR3 loop spans 15 amino acids. Germline lookup yields CDR1 SGHRS and CDR2 YFSETQ. In DNA form, the CDR3 reads TGCGCCAGCACCACAGGGTCCTATTCGGCCAACGTCCTGACTTTC. Translation gives CASTTGSYSANVLTF.